The rows below give T cell receptor beta chains drawn from one sample of a study of blood T cell repertoires in COVID-19. Measured with immunoSEQ multiplex PCR; TCRdb has only the in-frame clones, and not every one. In the table there are approximately 250,000 clones, 75% to 90% of which are singletons. The material sequenced was peripheral blood. Receptors originate from a woman between 65 and 79 years old with COVID-19, enrolled during active disease. Both conserved end residues are part of each CDR3. Each record gives: D gene, clone size, V gene, J gene, CDR3 protein, CDR3 DNA. A D gene is named only where the DNA matches it firmly. Clone size is given for some rows only: seen once, a few or many times, or a class if the clone is expanded.

D gene: TRBD1; clone size: .; V gene: TRBV28; J gene: TRBJ2-7; CDR3 protein: CASSNGRGTAYEQYF; CDR3 DNA: TGTGCCAGCAGTAACGGAAGGGGGACAGCCTACGAGCAGTACTTC
D gene: .; clone size: .; V gene: TRBV20-1; J gene: TRBJ1-5; CDR3 protein: CSASRGSNQPQHF; CDR3 DNA: TGCAGTGCTAGTAGAGGGTCCAATCAGCCCCAGCATTTT
D gene: .; clone size: .; V gene: TRBV3-1/TRBV3-2; J gene: TRBJ1-4; CDR3 protein: CASSSTGPPTNEKLFF; CDR3 DNA: TGTGCCAGCAGCTCAACAGGCCCTCCAACTAATGAAAAACTGTTTTTT
D gene: .; clone size: once; V gene: TRBV5-8; J gene: TRBJ2-1; CDR3 protein: CASSIPGNEQFF; CDR3 DNA: TGTGCCAGCAGCATCCCCGGTAATGAGCAGTTCTTC
D gene: TRBD2; clone size: .; V gene: TRBV6-2/TRBV6-3; J gene: TRBJ2-1; CDR3 protein: CASSYRLSGRDKRGEQFF; CDR3 DNA: TGTGCCAGCAGTTACCGATTAAGCGGGAGGGATAAAAGGGGTGAGCAGTTCTTC
D gene: .; clone size: .; V gene: TRBV3-1/TRBV3-2; J gene: TRBJ1-3; CDR3 protein: CASSSQATAASGNTIYF; CDR3 DNA: TGTGCCAGCAGCTCCCAAGCGACAGCCGCCTCTGGAAACACCATATATTTT
D gene: .; clone size: .; V gene: TRBV10-3; J gene: TRBJ2-1; CDR3 protein: CAISEYGQSYNEQFF; CDR3 DNA: TGTGCCATCAGTGAGTATGGCCAATCCTACAATGAGCAGTTCTTC
D gene: TRBD1; clone size: .; V gene: TRBV6-5; J gene: TRBJ1-2; CDR3 protein: CASSPGTGGLGYTF; CDR3 DNA: TGTGCCAGCAGTCCCGGGACAGGGGGTTTGGGCTACACCTTC
D gene: .; clone size: .; V gene: TRBV7-2; J gene: TRBJ2-1; CDR3 protein: CASSLGDNNEQFF; CDR3 DNA: TGTGCCAGCAGCTTAGGAGACAACAATGAGCAGTTCTTC
D gene: TRBD1; clone size: once; V gene: TRBV7-6; J gene: TRBJ2-7; CDR3 protein: CASTVSRDRVGEQYF; CDR3 DNA: TGTGCCAGCACCGTGTCCCGGGACAGGGTAGGCGAGCAGTACTTC
D gene: .; clone size: .; V gene: TRBV20-1; J gene: TRBJ2-7; CDR3 protein: CSASPPLDEQYF; CDR3 DNA: TGCAGTGCTAGTCCCCCTTTAGACGAGCAGTACTTC
D gene: .; clone size: few; V gene: TRBV9; J gene: TRBJ1-4; CDR3 protein: CASNRGPNEKLFF; CDR3 DNA: TGTGCCAGCAATCGTGGGCCCAATGAAAAACTGTTTTTT